These T cell receptor beta chains were read from a single sample in a study of post-analysis software for immune sequencing data. A single record per CDR3 protein comes from TCRdb applying MiXCR to the PCR reads. The data contain 750,000 to 950,000 distinct CDR3 sequences, around 45% of them seen just once; the ten biggest clones take up around 4.7%. Sequencing was performed on blood. Receptor source: a girl aged 10 to 17 with multiple sclerosis. CDR3s include the opening cysteine and the closing phenylalanine or tryptophan. Each record gives: V gene, CDR3 length, J gene, clone size, D gene, CDR3 protein, CDR3 DNA. D genes are given only for firm matches. Size is omitted from some rows. Given values are once, few, many or a class for expanded clones.

V: TRBV12-3/TRBV12-4
length: 13
J: TRBJ2-7
size: many
D: TRBD1
CDR3: CASSPGTGNEQYF
DNA: TGTGCCAGCAGTCCGGGGACAGGGAACGAGCAGTACTTC

V: TRBV20-1
length: 17
J: TRBJ2-1
size: few
D: TRBD2
CDR3: CSARPPTSGKGYNEQFF
DNA: TGCAGTGCCCGACCCCCTACTAGCGGGAAGGGTTACAATGAGCAGTTCTTC

V: TRBV6-1
length: 12
J: TRBJ2-7
size: .
D: .
CDR3: CASSLTVNEQYF
DNA: TGTGCCAGCAGCCTGACAGTTAATGAGCAGTACTTC

V: TRBV28
length: 14
J: TRBJ2-7
size: .
D: .
CDR3: CASSLRGNSYEQYF
DNA: TGTGCCAGCAGTTTACGTGGCAACTCCTACGAGCAGTACTTC

V: TRBV20-1
length: 14
J: TRBJ2-7
size: .
D: .
CDR3: CSAITGGVDHEQYF
DNA: TGCAGTGCCATCACGGGCGGGGTTGATCACGAGCAGTACTTC

V: TRBV12-3/TRBV12-4
length: 14
J: TRBJ1-4
size: .
D: TRBD1
CDR3: CASSSGGMNEKLFF
DNA: TGTGCCAGCAGTTCAGGGGGTATGAATGAAAAACTGTTTTTT

V: TRBV5-1
length: 14
J: TRBJ1-1
size: .
D: .
CDR3: CASSLRTEGTEAFF
DNA: TGCGCCAGCAGCTTGAGGACGGAGGGCACTGAAGCTTTCTTT

V: TRBV20-1
length: 16
J: TRBJ2-1
size: .
D: TRBD2
CDR3: CSARDSPGLAGNEQFF
DNA: TGCAGTGCTAGAGATTCTCCGGGACTAGCAGGCAATGAGCAGTTCTTC

V: TRBV7-2
length: 13
J: TRBJ2-3
size: .
D: .
CDR3: CASSLSDTDTQYF
DNA: TGTGCCAGCAGCTTATCCGACACAGATACGCAGTATTTT

V: TRBV20-1
length: 13
J: TRBJ1-1
size: .
D: .
CDR3: CSAGPYSYTEAFF
DNA: TGCAGTGCTGGCCCGTACAGCTACACTGAAGCTTTCTTT

V: TRBV6-2/TRBV6-3
length: 12
J: TRBJ1-1
size: .
D: .
CDR3: CASSRTRDAAFF
DNA: TGTGCCAGCAGTAGGACCCGCGATGCAGCTTTCTTT

V: TRBV7-9
length: 15
J: TRBJ2-7
size: few
D: TRBD2
CDR3: CASSLVASGRQEQYF
DNA: TGTGCCAGCAGCTTAGTGGCTAGCGGGAGGCAAGAGCAGTACTTC

V: TRBV12-3/TRBV12-4
length: 14
J: TRBJ2-1
size: .
D: .
CDR3: CASRGGLTYNEQFF
DNA: TGTGCCAGCAGGGGAGGACTAACTTACAATGAGCAGTTCTTC

V: TRBV15
length: 12
J: TRBJ2-7
size: few
D: .
CDR3: CATSSNRYEQYF
DNA: TGTGCCACCTCTTCAAATCGCTACGAGCAGTACTTC

V: TRBV5-1
length: 15
J: TRBJ2-1
size: few
D: TRBD2
CDR3: CASSPLAGGPDEQFF
DNA: TGCGCCAGCAGCCCTCTAGCGGGAGGGCCCGATGAGCAGTTCTTC

V: TRBV9
length: 14
J: TRBJ2-2
size: .
D: .
CDR3: CASSVDGATGELFF
DNA: TGTGCCAGCAGCGTAGACGGGGCTACCGGGGAGCTGTTTTTT

V: TRBV5-1
length: 15
J: TRBJ2-7
size: few
D: .
CDR3: CASSPPDGRVYEQYF
DNA: TGCGCCAGCAGCCCTCCGGACGGACGAGTCTACGAGCAGTACTTC

V: TRBV27
length: 15
J: TRBJ1-2
size: .
D: .
CDR3: CASSRALPGAWGYTF
DNA: TGTGCCAGCAGTCGGGCCCTCCCGGGTGCGTGGGGCTACACCTTC

V: TRBV25-1
length: 14
J: TRBJ2-1
size: once
D: .
CDR3: CASMGGLIYNEQFF
DNA: TGTGCCAGCATGGGGGGGCTTATCTACAATGAGCAGTTCTTC

V: TRBV27
length: 15
J: TRBJ1-1
size: few
D: .
CDR3: CASNPHSTMGTEAFF
DNA: TGTGCCAGCAACCCACACAGCACCATGGGCACTGAAGCTTTCTTT

V: TRBV4-3
length: 13
J: TRBJ2-4
size: few
D: .
CDR3: CASSQDPQGIQYF
DNA: TGCGCCAGCAGCCAAGACCCACAAGGAATTCAGTACTTC

V: TRBV7-2
length: 16
J: TRBJ2-7
size: .
D: .
CDR3: CASSLGEMRNAYEQYF
DNA: TGTGCCAGCAGCTTAGGAGAAATGCGGAATGCCTACGAGCAGTACTTC

V: TRBV10-3
length: 19
J: TRBJ2-7
size: .
D: TRBD2
CDR3: CAISDPNRGGETSAYEQYF
DNA: TGTGCCATCAGTGACCCCAACCGGGGGGGCGAGACTAGCGCCTACGAGCAGTACTTC

V: TRBV6-5
length: 15
J: TRBJ2-5
size: .
D: TRBD1
CDR3: CASSYQTGNQETQYF
DNA: TGTGCCAGCAGTTACCAGACAGGGAACCAAGAGACCCAGTACTTC

V: TRBV20-1
length: 12
J: TRBJ2-5
size: .
D: .
CDR3: CSAKHGRGTQYF
DNA: TGCAGTGCCAAACACGGCCGGGGGACCCAGTACTTC

V: TRBV20-1
length: 12
J: TRBJ2-7
size: many
D: TRBD1
CDR3: CSATDRGSEQYF
DNA: TGCAGTGCCACGGACAGGGGTAGCGAGCAGTACTTC

V: TRBV15
length: 14
J: TRBJ2-3
size: few
D: TRBD1
CDR3: CATSGDRGRDTQYF
DNA: TGTGCCACCAGCGGGGACAGGGGGAGAGATACGCAGTATTTT

V: TRBV19
length: 13
J: TRBJ1-1
size: once
D: .
CDR3: CASRQPGGTEAFF
DNA: TGTGCCAGTCGACAACCCGGAGGGACTGAAGCTTTCTTT

V: TRBV3-1
length: 18
J: TRBJ2-5
size: few
D: .
CDR3: CASSQIGGEAEYQETQYF
DNA: TGTGCCAGCAGCCAAATTGGTGGGGAGGCCGAGTACCAAGAGACCCAGTACTTC

V: TRBV5-6
length: 13
J: TRBJ2-7
size: .
D: .
CDR3: CANSVTISYEQYF
DNA: TGTGCCAACAGCGTCACGATCTCCTACGAGCAGTACTTC

V: TRBV12-3/TRBV12-4
length: 14
J: TRBJ1-5
size: .
D: TRBD1
CDR3: CASSLEGQRQPQHF
DNA: TGTGCCAGCAGTTTAGAGGGACAGAGGCAGCCCCAGCATTTT

V: TRBV6-5
length: 16
J: TRBJ2-1
size: .
D: TRBD2
CDR3: CASRTGTSAPYNEQFF
DNA: TGTGCCAGCAGAACCGGGACTAGCGCCCCCTACAATGAGCAGTTCTTC

V: TRBV5-1
length: 16
J: TRBJ2-7
size: few
D: .
CDR3: CASSLEATSSSYEQYF
DNA: TGCGCCAGCAGCTTGGAGGCAACCTCGAGCTCCTACGAGCAGTACTTC

V: TRBV5-1
length: 17
J: TRBJ2-5
size: .
D: TRBD2
CDR3: CASSLPVPAGDQETQYF
DNA: TGCGCCAGCAGCCTCCCCGTTCCAGCGGGAGACCAAGAGACCCAGTACTTC

V: TRBV9
length: 15
J: TRBJ1-6
size: few
D: .
CDR3: CASSAGGRVDSPLHF
DNA: TGTGCCAGCAGCGCTGGGGGCAGGGTTGATTCACCCCTCCACTTT